These 10 T cell receptor beta chains share one sample of origin, sequenced in a study of cytomegalovirus exposure and HLA in healthy donors. Both 60 Vbeta primers and 13 Jbeta primers went into the PCR. TCRdb keeps only in-frame clones here, not all; method: immunoSEQ multiplex PCR. The profile shows roughly 150,000 clones, around 9.6% of them singletons. What was sequenced was PBMCs. The source is a male donor in good health and CMV-seronegative.

In this sample, this clone turned up a few times. The chain carries TRBV7-2 and TRBJ2-5, with D possibly matching TRBD2 (5 bases). CDR1 is SGHTA and CDR2 is FQGNSA in the germline V gene. V lost 1 base and J 2 bases, leaving 11 bases between the germline ends. This CDR3 is built from 15 residues. In DNA form, the CDR3 reads TGTGCCAGCAGCTTAGAACGGACGGGGCAAGAGACCCAGTACTTC. It codes for CASSLERTGQETQYF. Supplemented by reference TRBV7-2 and TRBJ2-5, the full variable domain reads GAGVSQSPSNKVTEKGKDVELRCDPISGHTALYWYRQSLGQGLEFLIYFQGNSAPDKSGLPSDRFSAERTGGSVSTLTIQRTQQEDSAVYLCASSLERTGQETQYFGPGTRLLVL.

This clone was detected a few times. The V and J genes are TRBV10-2 and TRBJ2-7; TRBD2 aligns across 12 bases. V lost 7 bases and J lost 4; bases outside the gene matches: 2. CDR3 length: 13 residues. Germline V gives CDR1 WSHSY, CDR2 SAAADI. The CDR3 region has the DNA TGCGCCAGCACTGGACTAGCGGGGTACGAGCAGTACTTC. It translates to CASTGLAGYEQYF.

This clone was seen a few times. The V call is TRBV27, the J call TRBJ2-5, with TRBD1 matching over 10 bases. The CDR3 loop spans 16 amino acids. J was trimmed by 5 bases and V by 3 bases; bases with no gene match: 9. CDR1 MNHEY and CDR2 SMNVEV come from the germline V gene (reference sequence). The CDR3 spells CASSFRGTGVRETQYF. The CDR3 DNA is TGTGCCAGCAGTTTCCGGGGGACAGGGGTCAGGGAGACCCAGTACTTC.

This rearrangement joins TRBV5-4 to TRBJ1-4; TRBD1 aligns across 9 bases. Germline CDR1 reads SGHNT; CDR2 reads YYREEE (reference sequence). The V and J ends lost 4 bases and 5 bases, in that order; junction bases with no gene match: 12. This CDR3 region has 17 residues. In DNA, the CDR3 is TGTGCCAGCAGCGTTGGTGGTAGGACAGGGGAAAATGAAAAACTGTTTTTT. Translation gives CASSVGGRTGENEKLFF.

The chain joins TRBV28 to TRBJ1-2, with 8 bases aligning to TRBD1. The CDR3 sequence is 16 residues long. V lost 6 bases, J lost 4 bases, and 13 bases stayed unmatched. Germline-derived CDR1 and CDR2 are MDHEN and SYDVKM. This chain's CDR3 is CASRPLWTGMSYGYTF. The CDR3 DNA reads TGTGCCAGCAGACCTCTATGGACAGGGATGAGCTATGGCTACACCTTC.

This clone was observed a handful of times. The chain joins TRBV7-9 to TRBJ2-7; D is unresolved. The germline gives CDR1 SEHNR, CDR2 FQNEAQ (reference sequence). The CDR3 sequence is 15 residues long. V was clipped by 4 bases and J by 0 bases, with 13 bases between them. This chain's CDR3 is CASSSPLANSYEQYF. The CDR3 nucleotides read TGTGCCAGCAGCTCCCCCTTGGCCAACTCCTACGAGCAGTACTTC.

This chain links TRBV5-4 with TRBJ2-3, with D hard to call. V lost 0 bases and J 0 bases, leaving 11 bases between the germline ends. In germline, CDR1 is SGHNT, CDR2 YYREEE (reference sequence). CDR3 length: 16 amino acids. The CDR3 sequence is CASSLVAAVSTDTQYF. DNA of the CDR3: TGTGCCAGCAGCTTGGTGGCGGCAGTGAGCACAGATACGCAGTATTTT. Looking up the rest from reference TRBV5-4 and TRBJ2-3 gives the full variable domain: ETGVTQSPTHLIKTRGQQVTLRCSSQSGHNTVSWYQQALGQGPQFIFQYYREEENGRGNFPPRFSGLQFPNYSSELNVNALELDDSALYLCASSLVAAVSTDTQYFGPGTRLTVL.

The rearrangement joins TRBV7-6 to TRBJ1-1; D is undetermined. The V end was cut by 1 base, the J end by 4 bases, with 10 bases between. Germline V gene data show CDR1 as SGHVS and CDR2 as FNYEAQ. The CDR3 sequence is 14 residues long. CDR3 bases: TGTGCCAGCAGCTTAGAGGCGGGAAGCACTGAAGCTTTCTTT. Protein sequence: CASSLEAGSTEAFF.

This clone has a handful of counts. The gene calls are TRBV6-1 and TRBJ2-5, with D perhaps TRBD1 (6 bases). The CDR3 extends over 14 amino acids. Between the trimmed V and J ends, which lost 2 bases and 5 bases, there was a span of 12 bases. Germline assignment: CDR1 MNHNS and CDR2 SASEGT. In DNA form, the CDR3 reads TGTGCCAGCAGTGAATTCCAGGGGTTGGAGACCCAGTACTTC. It codes for CASSEFQGLETQYF.

This clone occurred a few times. The chain is built from TRBV7-2 and TRBJ2-2; 9 positions agree with TRBD2. CDR3 length: 16 amino acids. Germline V gene data show CDR1 as SGHTA and CDR2 as FQGNSA. J gave up 3 bases and V 7 bases, and 9 bases lay outside the gene matches. The CDR3 here is CASKISGRTYTGELFF. CDR3 sequence (DNA): TGTGCCAGCAAGATAAGCGGGAGGACCTACACCGGGGAGCTGTTTTTT.